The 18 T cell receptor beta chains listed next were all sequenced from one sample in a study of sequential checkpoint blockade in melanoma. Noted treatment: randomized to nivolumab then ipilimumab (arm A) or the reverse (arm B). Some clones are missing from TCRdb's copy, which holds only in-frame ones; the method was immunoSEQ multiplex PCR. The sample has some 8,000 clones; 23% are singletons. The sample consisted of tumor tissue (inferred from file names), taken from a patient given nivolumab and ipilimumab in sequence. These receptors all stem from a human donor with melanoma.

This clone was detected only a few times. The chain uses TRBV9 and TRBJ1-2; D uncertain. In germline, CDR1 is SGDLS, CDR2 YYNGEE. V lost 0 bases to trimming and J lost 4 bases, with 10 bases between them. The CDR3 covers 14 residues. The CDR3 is CASSVGSASYGYTF. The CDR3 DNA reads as TGTGCCAGCAGCGTAGGTTCAGCTTCCTATGGCTACACCTTC.

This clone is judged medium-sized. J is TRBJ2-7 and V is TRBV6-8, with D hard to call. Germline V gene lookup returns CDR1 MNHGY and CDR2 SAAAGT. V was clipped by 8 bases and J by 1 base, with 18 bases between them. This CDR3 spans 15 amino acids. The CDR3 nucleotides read TGTGCCAGCGCCGAAGTCGTGGGTGCTTCCTACGAGCAGTACTTC. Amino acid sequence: CASAEVVGASYEQYF.

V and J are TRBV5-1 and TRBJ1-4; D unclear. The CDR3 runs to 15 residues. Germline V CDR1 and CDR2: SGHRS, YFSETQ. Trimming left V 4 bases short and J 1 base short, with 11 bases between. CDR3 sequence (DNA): TGCGCCAGCAGCCCTTACAGCCAAACTAATGAAAAACTGTTTTTT. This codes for CASSPYSQTNEKLFF.

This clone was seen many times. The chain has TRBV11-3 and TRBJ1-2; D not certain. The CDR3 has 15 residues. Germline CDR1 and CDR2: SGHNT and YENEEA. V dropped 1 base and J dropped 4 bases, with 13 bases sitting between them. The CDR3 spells CASSLVIGLGYGYTF. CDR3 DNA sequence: TGTGCCAGCAGCTTAGTTATAGGACTCGGCTATGGCTACACCTTC.

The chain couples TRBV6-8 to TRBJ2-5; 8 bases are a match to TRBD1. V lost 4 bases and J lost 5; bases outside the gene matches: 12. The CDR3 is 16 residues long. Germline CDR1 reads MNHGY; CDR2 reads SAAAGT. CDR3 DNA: TGTGCCAGCAGTTTGCGACCCGGACAGGGCGGGGAGACCCAGTACTTC. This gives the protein CASSLRPGQGGETQYF.

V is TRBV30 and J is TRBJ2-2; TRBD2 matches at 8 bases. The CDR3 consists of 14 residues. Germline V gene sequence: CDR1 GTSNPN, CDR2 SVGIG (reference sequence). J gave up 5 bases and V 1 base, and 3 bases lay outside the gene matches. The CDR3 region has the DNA TGTGCCTGGAGTGGAGCTAGCGGGACCGGGGAGCTGTTTTTT. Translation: CAWSGASGTGELFF.

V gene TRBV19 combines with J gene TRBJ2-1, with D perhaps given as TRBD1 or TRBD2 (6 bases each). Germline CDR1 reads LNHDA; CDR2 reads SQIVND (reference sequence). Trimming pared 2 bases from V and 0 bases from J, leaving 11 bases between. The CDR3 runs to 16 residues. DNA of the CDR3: TGTGCCAGTAGTATATCAAGGGGGGACTCCTACAATGAGCAGTTCTTC. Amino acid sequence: CASSISRGDSYNEQFF.

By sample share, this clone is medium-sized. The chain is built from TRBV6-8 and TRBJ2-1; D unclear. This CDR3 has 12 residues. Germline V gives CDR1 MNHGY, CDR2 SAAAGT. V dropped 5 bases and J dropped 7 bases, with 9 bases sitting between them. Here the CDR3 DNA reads TGTGCCAGCAGTGAGGTCGGTAATGAGCAGTTCTTC. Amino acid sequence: CASSEVGNEQFF.

CDR3 sequence (DNA): TGCAGCGTTGGAGGGACTAGGGGAAACGGAGAGCAGTTCTTC. Translation gives CSVGGTRGNGEQFF. The chain recombines TRBV29-1 with TRBJ2-1, with 8 bases matching TRBD2. V lost 4 bases to trimming and J lost 10 bases; unmatched junction nucleotides: 12. CDR1 and CDR2 from the germline V gene are SQVTM and ANQGSEA. The CDR3 runs to 14 residues.

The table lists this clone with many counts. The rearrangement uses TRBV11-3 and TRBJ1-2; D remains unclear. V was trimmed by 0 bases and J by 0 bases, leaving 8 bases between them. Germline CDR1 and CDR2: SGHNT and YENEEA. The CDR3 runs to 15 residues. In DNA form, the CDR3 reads TGTGCCAGCAGCTTAGAGGGCGCTGCTAACTATGGCTACACCTTC. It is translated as CASSLEGAANYGYTF.

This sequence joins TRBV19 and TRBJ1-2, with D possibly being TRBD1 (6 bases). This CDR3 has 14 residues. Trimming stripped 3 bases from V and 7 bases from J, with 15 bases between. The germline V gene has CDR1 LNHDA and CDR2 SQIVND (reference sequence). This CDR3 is CASSISSPRGGYTF. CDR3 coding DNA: TGTGCCAGTAGTATCTCCTCACCCAGGGGTGGCTACACCTTC. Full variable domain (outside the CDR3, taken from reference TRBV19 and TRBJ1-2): DGGITQSPKYLFRKEGQNVTLSCEQNLNHDAMYWYRQDPGQGLRLIYYSQIVNDFQKGDIAEGYSVSREKKESFPLTVTSAQKNPTAFYLCASSISSPRGGYTFGSGTRLTVV.

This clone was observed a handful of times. The DNA for the CDR3 is TGTGCCGTGAAGACTAGCGGGAATTACAATGAGCAGTTCTTC. It encodes CAVKTSGNYNEQFF. The J gene is TRBJ2-1, the V gene TRBV6-8, with TRBD2 matching over 11 bases. The CDR3 totals 14 residues. Per germline, CDR1 MNHGY and CDR2 SAAAGT. V was pared by 11 bases and J by 4 bases, with 7 bases of the junction left unmatched.

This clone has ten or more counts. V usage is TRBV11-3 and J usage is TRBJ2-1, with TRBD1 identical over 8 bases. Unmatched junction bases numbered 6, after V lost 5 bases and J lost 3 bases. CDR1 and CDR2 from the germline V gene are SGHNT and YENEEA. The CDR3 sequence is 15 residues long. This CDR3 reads CASSRRTGSYNEQFF. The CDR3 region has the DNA TGTGCCAGCAGCCGGCGGACAGGGAGCTACAATGAGCAGTTCTTC.

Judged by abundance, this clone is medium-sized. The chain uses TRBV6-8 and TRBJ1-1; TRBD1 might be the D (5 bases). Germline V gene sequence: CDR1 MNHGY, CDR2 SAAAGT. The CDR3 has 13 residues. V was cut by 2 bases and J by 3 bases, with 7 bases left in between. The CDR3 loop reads CASSYVGDTEAFF. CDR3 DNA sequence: TGTGCCAGCAGTTACGTGGGGGACACTGAAGCTTTCTTT.

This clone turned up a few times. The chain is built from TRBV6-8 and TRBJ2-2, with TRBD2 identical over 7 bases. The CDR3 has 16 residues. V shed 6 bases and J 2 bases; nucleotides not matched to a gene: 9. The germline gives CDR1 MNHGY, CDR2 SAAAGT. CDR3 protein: CASRSELALNTGELFF. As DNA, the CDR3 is TGTGCCAGCAGATCCGAACTAGCGCTTAACACCGGGGAGCTGTTTTTT.

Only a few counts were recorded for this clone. The chain's CDR3 is CASSPMEAGLLVGYGYTF. CDR3 bases: TGTGCCAGCAGCCCGATGGAGGCAGGGTTGTTGGTGGGCTATGGCTACACCTTC. The V and J genes are TRBV9 and TRBJ1-2, with D possibly being TRBD1 (5 bases). Per the germline V gene, CDR1 is SGDLS and CDR2 is YYNGEE. Trimming took 4 bases from V and 4 from J, leaving 26 bases between them. The CDR3 is 18 residues long.

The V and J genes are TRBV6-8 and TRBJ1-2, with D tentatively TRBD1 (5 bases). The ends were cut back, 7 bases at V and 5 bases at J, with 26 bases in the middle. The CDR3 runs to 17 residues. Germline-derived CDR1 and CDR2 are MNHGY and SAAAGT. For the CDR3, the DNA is TGTGCCAGCACCCAGACCGGGACTTTCCTCGGCGGGTATGGCTACACCTTC. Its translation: CASTQTGTFLGGYGYTF.

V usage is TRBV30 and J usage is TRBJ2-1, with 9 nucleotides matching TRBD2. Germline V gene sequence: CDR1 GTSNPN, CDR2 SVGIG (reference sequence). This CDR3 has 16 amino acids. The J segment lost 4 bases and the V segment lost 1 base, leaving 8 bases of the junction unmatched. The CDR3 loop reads CAWSGLAGTPYNEQFF. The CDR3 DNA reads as TGTGCCTGGAGTGGGCTAGCGGGAACGCCTTACAATGAGCAGTTCTTC.